This T cell receptor beta chain was recovered during a study of cytomegalovirus exposure and HLA in healthy donors. General observations from the study: Later analysis identified several of the most significant clusters that appeared linked to common viral pathogens. A link between a missense DCLRE1C variant and TCR beta V- and J-gene trimming emerged from a later analysis.

Both 60 Vbeta primers and 13 Jbeta primers went into the PCR. Only in-frame clones appear in the TCRdb table, and some are missing; sequencing was by immunoSEQ multiplex PCR. Its clone listing holds some 75,000 clones. CDR3 size: 12 residues. Germline V gene lookup returns CDR1 SGHVS and CDR2 FNYEAQ. Trimming cost V 5 bases and J 9 bases, with 11 bases left between them. Participants comprised healthy donors of bone marrow. A remark on this clone: Its antigen is as yet unknown.

Sequencing was carried out using PBMCs. V and J are TRBV7-6 and TRBJ1-5; no definite D call. This sequence was found in a female donor in good health and CMV-seropositive. The CDR3 is CASSREGMPQHF. The CDR3 region has the DNA TGTGCCAGCAGCCGGGAGGGTATGCCCCAGCATTTT.